Presented here are 9 T cell receptor beta chains from one specimen sequenced in a study of blood T cell repertoires in COVID-19. Only in-frame clones appear in the TCRdb table, and some are missing; sequencing was by immunoSEQ multiplex PCR. Of around 200,000 clones in the sample, 70% to 90% are singletons; the top ten hold 5.5% to 7%. Specimen: peripheral blood. The source is an elderly man with acute or convalescent COVID-19.

This clone was observed a single time. The chain is built from TRBV5-1 and TRBJ2-7, with D possibly matching TRBD2 (7 bases). Trimming took 2 bases from V and 4 from J, leaving 13 bases between them. Per the germline V gene, CDR1 is SGHRS and CDR2 is YFSETQ. The CDR3 sequence is 14 residues long. In DNA, the CDR3 is TGCGCCAGCAGCTTACGGGGGGCAGGTTACGAGCAGTACTTC. Translated: CASSLRGAGYEQYF.

This chain joins TRBV6-6 and TRBJ2-5; D is unclear. Germline V gene sequence: CDR1 MNHNY, CDR2 SVGAGI (reference sequence). Trimming stripped 4 bases from V and 5 bases from J, with 11 bases between. The CDR3 covers 13 residues. Here the CDR3 DNA reads TGTGCCAGCAGTTTGAAGGCCAGGGAGACCCAGTACTTC. Amino acid sequence: CASSLKARETQYF.

J is TRBJ1-3 and V is TRBV21-1; the DNA was not compared with TRBD1, the D call given in the table. TRBV21-1 is assigned pseudogene status. The CDR3 contains 18 residues. CDR3 residues: CASSKRGDRGGCGNTIYF. In DNA, the CDR3 is TGTGCCAGCAGCAAAAGGGGGGACAGGGGAGGATGTGGAAACACCATATATTTT.

This chain joins TRBV7-2 and TRBJ1-3; 9 bases align to TRBD1. The CDR3 runs 17 residues. V shed 5 bases, J shed 2 bases, and the junction held 10 bases outside the gene matches. CDR1 is SGHTA, CDR2 FQGNSA, per germline. CDR3 sequence reads: CASSVQGGTGTGNTIYF. CDR3 DNA sequence: TGTGCCAGCAGCGTGCAGGGAGGGACAGGGACTGGAAACACCATATATTTT.

This clone was detected only once. V is TRBV6-5 and J is TRBJ1-2, with 8 nucleotides matching TRBD1. The CDR3 spans 12 residues. Germline lookup yields CDR1 MNHEY and CDR2 SVGAGI. V shed 6 bases and J 6 bases; nucleotides not matched to a gene: 3. CDR3 sequence (DNA): TGTGCCAGCAGGACAGGGGTGGATGGCTACACCTTC. This codes for CASRTGVDGYTF.

V and J are TRBV29-1 and TRBJ2-2; 7 bases fit TRBD1. Looked up from germline, CDR1 is SQVTM and CDR2 is ANQGSEA. The CDR3 runs 15 residues. Trimming took 5 bases from V and 6 from J; bases not matched to a gene: 12. The CDR3 sequence is CSVSPRTGGPGELFF. CDR3 sequence (DNA): TGCAGCGTTTCTCCTCGGACAGGTGGGCCCGGGGAGCTGTTTTTT.

The CDR3 protein is CAWAGTSGRATRYEQYF. DNA for the CDR3: TGTGCCTGGGCTGGGACTAGCGGGAGGGCGACCCGCTACGAGCAGTACTTC. J is TRBJ2-7 and V is TRBV30, with 16 bases that match TRBD2. Germline loops: CDR1 GTSNPN, CDR2 SVGIG (reference sequence). Trimming at V came to 5 bases and at J to 3 bases, leaving 10 bases not matched to a gene. CDR3 length equals 17 residues.

This chain uses TRBV18 with TRBJ2-7; D unclear. In germline, CDR1 is KGHSH, CDR2 LQKENI. With 5 bases removed from V and 0 bases from J, the gap between germline ends came to 5 bases. This CDR3 region has 12 residues. The CDR3 DNA reads as TGTGCCAGCTCATCTCCCTCCTACGAGCAGTACTTC. Amino acids: CASSSPSYEQYF. Looking up the rest from reference TRBV18 and TRBJ2-7 gives the full variable domain: NAGVMQNPRHLVRRRGQEARLRCSPMKGHSHVYWYRQLPEEGLKFMVYLQKENIIDESGMPKERFSAEFPKEGPSILRIQQVVRGDSAAYFCASSSPSYEQYFGPGTRLTVT.

This chain connects TRBV7-9 to TRBJ2-7; D gene uncertain. The CDR3 loop spans 14 amino acids. The germline V gene has CDR1 SEHNR and CDR2 FQNEAQ (reference sequence). V was pared by 5 bases and J by 0 bases, with 11 bases between. In DNA, the CDR3 is TGTGCCAGCAGCCCCCCAGGCATCTCCTACGAGCAGTACTTC. Its protein is CASSPPGISYEQYF.